This TCR beta chain comes out of a study of CD8+ T cells in alopecia areata. Study context: Patients received oral tofacitinib, 5 to 10 mg twice daily, for moderate-to-severe alopecia areata. For 6 to 18 months, tofacitinib was taken, and 6 months off drug followed. Points from the study as a whole: Normal-skin resident alphabeta T cells also appear among scalp sample sequences.

TCR sequencing used cDNA made by reverse transcription of extracted RNA. The table came from immunoSEQ multiplex PCR; TCRdb's copy has only in-frame clones and leaves some out. The sample lists 65,000 to 70,000 clones, 55% to 65% occurring once. The V gene's germline CDR1 is SQVTM and CDR2 ANQGSEA. CDR3 size: 15 residues. Comments on this clone: The antigen is not known.

Starting from PBMCs, sorting isolated CD4+ and CD8+ T cells. The TCR originated in a human donor with alopecia areata. The material sequenced was CD8+ T cells sorted from blood, taken at week 0. This chain connects TRBV29-1 to TRBJ1-2, with unresolved D. The CDR3: CSASGPQGSNYGYTF. The CDR3 DNA follows: TGCAGTGCTTCCGGGCCCCAAGGTTCCAACTATGGCTACACCTTC.